The 18 T cell receptor beta chains below were found in one sample sequenced in a study of blood T cell repertoires in COVID-19 (dated by TCRdb to the early 2020s). The library was prepared using the immunoSEQ multiplex PCR assay. The immuneACCESS repertoire file appears here via TCRdb, limited to in-frame rearrangements. These files lack a portion of the clones; in checked studies, under half of the deficit traces to unresolved V genes, and the cause of the others is not known. Counted in this sample were some 200,000 clones; roughly 88% of them appeared once. The ten largest clones add up to roughly a sixth of the sample. The material sequenced was peripheral blood. The receptor source for this set is a man between 50 and 59 years old with COVID-19, enrolled during active disease.

The J gene is TRBJ1-6, the V gene TRBV5-8, with 8 bases fitting TRBD1. The CDR3 consists of 16 residues. V lost 5 bases, J lost 0 bases, and 4 bases stayed unmatched. Germline V CDR1 and CDR2: SGHTS, YDEGEE. CDR3 amino acids: CASRSRGRSYNSPLHF. In DNA, the CDR3 is TGTGCCAGCAGGAGCAGGGGGCGCTCCTATAATTCACCCCTCCACTTT.

The chain employs TRBV25-1 and TRBJ2-2, with TRBD1 identical over 7 bases. J was trimmed by 1 base and V by 6 bases; bases with no gene match: 2. In germline, CDR1 is MGHDK, CDR2 SYGVNS. This CDR3 is built from 14 residues. As DNA, the CDR3 is TGTGCCAGCAGGGGACAGATGAACACCGGGGAGCTGTTTTTT. As protein: CASRGQMNTGELFF. The full variable domain, completed using reference TRBV25-1 and TRBJ2-2, is EADIYQTPRYLVIGTGKKITLECSQTMGHDKMYWYQQDPGMELHLIHYSYGVNSTEKGDLSSESTVSRIRTEHFPLTLESARPSHTSQYLCASRGQMNTGELFFGEGSRLTVL.

Points on this clone: An end of the junction differs from the germline gene, which may be a read error. The rearrangement uses TRBV3-1 (or the pseudogene TRBV3-2) and TRBJ2-2, with D possibly TRBD2 on 6 matching bases. CDR3 length equals 14 residues. Germline CDR1 LGHDT, CDR2 YNNKEL (reference sequence). In DNA form, the CDR3 reads TGTGCCAGCAACCAACCCGGGGGCACCGGGGAGCTGTTTTTT. Translation gives CASNQPGGTGELFF.

This rearrangement joins TRBV7-2 to TRBJ1-6; TRBD1 matches 9 bases. The ends lost 5 bases at V and 7 bases at J; junction bases unmatched: 6. The CDR3 runs 15 residues. In germline, CDR1 is SGHTA, CDR2 FQGNSA. CDR3 sequence: CASSKRDRVNSPLHF. The CDR3, as DNA: TGTGCCAGCAGCAAAAGGGACAGGGTAAATTCACCCCTCCACTTT.

The chain uses TRBV3-1 (or the pseudogene TRBV3-2) and TRBJ2-1; the match to TRBD2 covers 10 bases. V lost 8 bases to trimming and J lost 6 bases; unmatched junction nucleotides: 10. The CDR3 is 15 amino acids. Germline CDR1 and CDR2: LGHDT and YNNKEL (reference sequence). Here the CDR3 DNA reads TGTGCCAGCCAACTCGGACTAGCGGTTAGCAATGAGCAGTTCTTC. Translated, it gives CASQLGLAVSNEQFF.

The chain combines TRBV19 with TRBJ2-1; 10 bases map to TRBD1. The V segment lost 4 bases and the J segment 4 bases; nucleotides outside the gene matches: 16. This CDR3 is built from 19 residues. Germline V gene lookup returns CDR1 LNHDA and CDR2 SQIVND (reference sequence). CDR3 protein: CASSKGQKTGGLHYNEQFF. DNA for the CDR3: TGTGCCAGTAGTAAAGGCCAAAAGACAGGGGGCTTGCATTACAATGAGCAGTTCTTC.

This sequence joins TRBV2 and TRBJ2-3; 9 bases line up with TRBD2. The junction had 15 bases not matched to a gene; V was cut back by 2 bases and J by 6 bases. The CDR3 is 18 residues long. Per the germline V gene, CDR1 is SNHLY and CDR2 is FYNNEI. This CDR3 is CASSEWLGGGAVLDTQYF. CDR3 coding DNA: TGTGCCAGCAGTGAATGGTTGGGCGGGGGGGCAGTATTGGATACGCAGTATTTT.

The rearrangement uses TRBV6-5 and TRBJ1-2; TRBD1 agrees at 11 bases. The germline CDR1 and CDR2 sequences are MNHEY and SVGAGI. The CDR3 contains 14 residues. The V segment lost 8 bases and the J segment 7 bases; nucleotides outside the gene matches: 9. The CDR3 region has the DNA TGTGCCAGCGGGGGGCGGACAGGGGGCTCTGGCTACACCTTC. Amino acid sequence: CASGGRTGGSGYTF.

V is TRBV24-1 and J is TRBJ1-5; 10 nucleotides match TRBD1. After removal of 4 bases from V and 3 bases from J, the junction contained 5 bases not matched to a gene. CDR1 KGHDR and CDR2 SFDVKD come from the germline V gene. CDR3 length equals 16 residues. The CDR3 loop reads CATSDPGQGDNQPQHF. DNA for the CDR3: TGTGCCACCAGTGACCCTGGACAGGGGGACAATCAGCCCCAGCATTTT.

V and J are TRBV5-1 and TRBJ2-1; 8 bases are a match to TRBD2. Germline V lookup: CDR1 SGHRS, CDR2 YFSETQ. CDR3 size: 14 residues. The V segment lost 1 base and the J segment 5 bases; nucleotides outside the gene matches: 2. The CDR3 reads CASSLQAGDNEQFF. The DNA for the CDR3 is TGCGCCAGCAGCTTGCAAGCGGGGGACAATGAGCAGTTCTTC.

The gene calls are TRBV10-3 and TRBJ2-2; TRBD1 matches at 7 bases. The CDR3 is 15 residues long. CDR1 is ENHRY, CDR2 SYGVKD, per germline. V was clipped by 7 bases and J by 0 bases; unmatched bases: 5. The CDR3 protein is CAINRDSANTGELFF. CDR3 nucleotides: TGTGCCATCAATCGGGACAGCGCGAACACCGGGGAGCTGTTTTTT.

Notes on this clone: Other DNA sequences in the same sample also yield this CDR3. V is TRBV20-1 and J is TRBJ2-1, with D perhaps matching TRBD2 (6 bases). CDR3 length: 11 residues. CDR1 DFQATT and CDR2 SNEGSKA come from the germline V gene (reference sequence). V gave up 3 bases and J gave up 7 bases, with 7 bases separating them. The CDR3 bases are TGCAGTGCTAGTCGGGGGAATGAGCAGTTCTTC. Translated, it gives CSASRGNEQFF.

This clone has more than one count but fewer than ten. V and J are TRBV4-3 and TRBJ1-2, with D perhaps matching TRBD1 (5 bases). Trimming took off 0 bases at V and 8 bases at J, with 19 bases between the two ends. From germline, CDR1 is LGHNA and CDR2 YSLEER. This CDR3 comprises 16 residues. This CDR3 reads CASSQDMTAPERGYTF. CDR3 sequence (DNA): TGCGCCAGCAGCCAAGATATGACAGCTCCAGAGAGGGGCTACACCTTC.

This rearrangement joins TRBV27 to TRBJ1-2; possibly TRBD1 for D (6 bases). This CDR3 region has 13 residues. The V gene's germline CDR1 is MNHEY and CDR2 SMNVEV (reference sequence). V lost 2 bases, J lost 4 bases, and 8 bases lay in between. The CDR3 DNA is TGTGCCAGCAGTTTAGCCAGGGGCTATGGCTACACCTTC. This gives the protein CASSLARGYGYTF.

This sequence joins TRBV7-9 and TRBJ1-4; D not resolved. V lost 5 bases and J lost 5, with 15 bases in between. The CDR3 covers 15 residues. Germline CDR1 reads SEHNR; CDR2 reads FQNEAQ (reference sequence). This chain's CDR3 is CASSQEGGLNEKLFF. DNA of the CDR3: TGTGCCAGCAGCCAGGAAGGAGGCCTAAATGAAAAACTGTTTTTT.

The chain joins TRBV12-3 or TRBV12-4 to TRBJ2-7, with 8 positions matching TRBD1. V gave up 6 bases and J gave up 3 bases; unmatched junction bases: 4. The CDR3 loop spans 13 amino acids. For the CDR3, the DNA is TGTGCCAGCAGAAAGACAGGGGTCTACGAGCAGTACTTC. Protein sequence: CASRKTGVYEQYF.

This chain uses TRBV18 with TRBJ1-3, with 9 bases matching TRBD1. The germline gives CDR1 KGHSH, CDR2 LQKENI. The CDR3 is made up of 16 amino acids. V was pared by 4 bases and J by 2 bases, with 6 bases of the junction left unmatched. CDR3 loop: CASSLLDRGTGNTIYF. The DNA of the CDR3 is TGTGCCAGCTCACTATTGGACAGGGGCACTGGAAACACCATATATTTT.

This clone has ten or more counts. V and J are TRBV2 and TRBJ1-6; weak D call: TRBD1 (6 bases). The V gene lost 5 bases and the J gene lost 6 bases, with 11 bases spanning the gap. CDR1 and CDR2 (germline): SNHLY, FYNNEI. The CDR3 loop spans 14 amino acids. This chain's CDR3 is CASSNPQGNSPLHF. The CDR3, as DNA: TGTGCCAGCAGTAACCCACAGGGTAATTCACCCCTCCACTTT.